One sample yielded the 28 T cell receptor beta chains listed below, sequenced in a study of T cell clonality in common variable immunodeficiency. Study-wide results and limits: Common variable immunodeficiency TCR beta sequences reportedly had fewer deletions and N-nucleotide insertions.

Sequencing was performed with immunoSEQ multiplex PCR; in TCRdb, only in-frame clones are kept and a portion is missing. This sample has 25,000 to 35,000 clones, each found more than once. The antigens for these receptors are not known. The sample taken for sequencing was peripheral blood mononuclear cells. These TCRs come from a human donor with common variable immunodeficiency.

The sample holds a few counts of this clone. The CDR3 extends 3 residues past the end of the read, so its final part is completed from the germline J gene. The rearrangement joins TRBV7-9 to TRBJ2-1, with TRBD2 matching 8 bases. V gave up 2 bases and J gave up 4 bases; unmatched junction bases: 4. Germline V lookup: CDR1 SEHNR, CDR2 FQNEAQ (reference sequence). The CDR3 loop spans 15 amino acids. CDR3 amino acids: CASSLPGGRYNEQFF. Partial CDR3 DNA: TGTGCCAGCAGCTTACCGGGGGGGCGATACAATGAG.

This clone appeared many times. The DNA ends 3 residues before the CDR3 does, and the rest of the CDR3 is filled in from the germline J gene. The genes are TRBV20-1 and TRBJ2-1, with no clear D. Germline values: CDR1 DFQATT, CDR2 SNEGSKA (reference sequence). The CDR3 is made up of 14 amino acids. Trimming left V 0 bases short and J 3 bases short, with 9 bases between. The sequenced CDR3 bases are TGCAGTGCTAGAGATAACCAGATCTACAATGAG. Translating gives CSARDNQIYNE. The full CDR3 reads CSARDNQIYNEQFF.

As regards this clone: One junction end disagrees with the germline gene, perhaps due to a read error. The read finishes 3 residues shy of the CDR3 end, and the germline J gene is used to complete it. The gene calls are TRBV30 and TRBJ2-7; 9 positions agree with TRBD2. This CDR3 is 12 amino acids long. The germline V gene encodes CDR1 GTSNPN and CDR2 SVGIG (reference sequence). The CDR3 loop is CVWRGGGNEQYF. CDR3 DNA (partial): TGTGTCTGGCGGGGGGGTGGCAACGAG.

This clone showed up many times. The read stops 3 residues short of the end of the CDR3; the missing end is completed from the germline J gene. The sample has other DNA sequences that encode this CDR3 too. The V and J genes are TRBV18 and TRBJ2-3, with 14 positions matching TRBD2. Trimming cost V 3 bases and J 1 base; bases outside gene matches: 0. The CDR3 has 16 amino acids. Germline V gene lookup returns CDR1 KGHSH and CDR2 LQKENI. The DNA read from the CDR3 is TGTGCCAGCTCACCGGGACTAGCGGGGGGCACAGATACG. This gives the protein CASSPGLAGGTDT. The whole CDR3 sequence is CASSPGLAGGTDTQYF.

Points on this clone: The CDR3 end falls 3 residues outside the read, so it is completed with the germline J gene. The genes are TRBV19 and TRBJ1-1; 7 bases align to TRBD1. Germline lookup yields CDR1 LNHDA and CDR2 SQIVND (reference sequence). J lost 4 bases, V lost 4 bases, and 6 bases had no gene match. The CDR3 loop spans 14 amino acids. CDR3 residues: CASSTTGFGTEAFF. The CDR3 DNA, read in part, is TGTGCCAGTAGTACGACAGGGTTCGGCACTGAA.

This clone was observed at least ten times. The sequence runs out 3 residues before the end of the CDR3; the remainder is reconstructed from the germline J gene. This chain joins TRBV7-9 and TRBJ1-1, with TRBD1 matching 7 bases. The V segment lost 0 bases and the J segment 3 bases; nucleotides outside the gene matches: 1. CDR3 length: 14 residues. Germline-derived CDR1 and CDR2 are SEHNR and FQNEAQ (reference sequence). The CDR3 loop reads CASSLAGGHTEAFF. The CDR3 DNA, read in part, is TGTGCCAGCAGCTTAGCAGGGGGCCACACTGAA.

This clone was observed at least ten times. The missing CDR3 end, 3 residues past where the read stops, is filled in from the germline J gene. This rearrangement joins TRBV18 to TRBJ1-4, with 9 bases that match TRBD1. The ends lost 3 bases at V and 5 bases at J; junction bases unmatched: 1. The CDR3 is 14 residues long. Germline-derived CDR1 and CDR2 are KGHSH and LQKENI. The part of the CDR3 DNA that was read is TGTGCCAGCTCACCGGACAGGGGAAATGAAAAA. This translates into CASSPDRGNEK. The whole CDR3 is CASSPDRGNEKLFF.

Points on this clone: With the read ending 3 residues before the CDR3 end, the germline J gene is used to fill in that end. The chain recombines TRBV19 with TRBJ1-2; 8 bases are shared with TRBD1. The CDR3 runs 16 residues. Per the germline V gene, CDR1 is LNHDA and CDR2 is SQIVND (reference sequence). Trimming took 0 bases from V and 2 from J; bases not matched to a gene: 5. Incomplete CDR3 DNA: TGTGCCAGTAGTATAGACCAGGGGGCGCGGAACTATGGC. Its protein is CASSIDQGARNYG. The CDR3 reads in full as CASSIDQGARNYGYTF.

In the case of this clone: Read coverage stops 3 residues before the CDR3 terminus; the germline J gene supplies the remainder. The rearrangement uses TRBV7-3 and TRBJ1-1; maybe TRBD1 (6 bases). The CDR3 is 14 residues long. CDR1 and CDR2 from the germline V gene are SGHTA and FQGTGA. The V and J ends lost 4 bases and 1 base respectively, with 10 bases between them. The CDR3 sequence is CASSSQGGNTEAFF. The part of the CDR3 DNA that was read is TGTGCCAGCAGCTCACAGGGAGGGAACACTGAA.

Remarks on this clone: The read gets to within 3 residues of the CDR3 end, and the germline J gene fills in the rest. The chain carries TRBV11-3 and TRBJ1-3; 8 bases fit TRBD1. CDR1 and CDR2 (germline): SGHNT, YENEEA. The CDR3 totals 14 residues. V lost 3 bases, J lost 3 bases, and 1 base stayed unmatched. The CDR3: CASSLTGVGNTIYF. The DNA read from the CDR3 is TGTGCCAGCAGCTTGACAGGGGTTGGAAACACC. Full variable domain (remainder filled in from reference TRBV11-3 and TRBJ1-3): EAGVVQSPRYKIIEKKQPVAFWCNPISGHNTLYWYLQNLGQGPELLIRYENEEAVDDSQLPKDRFSAERLKGVDSTLKIQPAELGDSAVYLCASSLTGVGNTIYFGEGSWLTVV.

This clone was seen ten or more times. Partial CDR3 DNA: TGCAGTGCTAGAGATGACTTACCC. This encodes CSARDDLP. The CDR3 in its entirety is CSARDDLPLHF. This chain uses TRBV20-1 with TRBJ1-6, with no clear D. With the read ending 3 residues before the CDR3 end, the germline J gene is used to fill in that end. Germline assignment: CDR1 DFQATT and CDR2 SNEGSKA (reference sequence). The V end was cut by 0 bases, the J end by 12 bases, with 6 bases between. The CDR3 has 11 amino acids.

A few counts support this clone. The CDR3 end lies 3 residues beyond the end of the read and is filled in from the germline J gene. The chain recombines TRBV19 with TRBJ2-1; the match to TRBD1 covers 10 bases. The CDR3 has 15 amino acids. From germline, CDR1 is LNHDA and CDR2 SQIVND (reference sequence). V lost 5 bases to trimming and J lost 9 bases; unmatched junction nucleotides: 10. The CDR3 reads CASSRQEGQGREQFF. The CDR3 bases that were read are TGTGCCAGTAGTCGTCAAGAGGGACAGGGGCGTGAG.

This clone was picked up many times. The read ends 3 residues before the CDR3 terminus; that terminus is restored from the germline J gene. The chain couples TRBV27 to TRBJ1-2, with 7 bases lining up with TRBD1. The junction had 4 bases not matched to a gene; V was cut back by 0 bases and J by 6 bases. Germline lookup yields CDR1 MNHEY and CDR2 SMNVEV (reference sequence). The CDR3 totals 14 residues. The CDR3 spells CASSLSTGRNGYTF. The sequenced CDR3 bases are TGTGCCAGCAGTTTATCGACAGGGAGGAATGGC.

There are a few counts of this clone. The read ends 3 residues shy of where the CDR3 ends; the end is completed using the germline J gene. The V gene is TRBV2, the J gene TRBJ1-1; D unclear. Germline lookup yields CDR1 SNHLY and CDR2 FYNNEI. CDR3 length: 12 amino acids. Incomplete CDR3 DNA: TGTGCCAGCAGTGAGAACCGGGTGGCA. Its translation is CASSENRVA. The complete CDR3 protein is CASSENRVAAFF.

This clone showed up many times. The read is 3 residues too short to cover the CDR3 end, so that end is filled in from the germline J gene. The chain carries TRBV19 and TRBJ2-1, with 9 bases lining up with TRBD2. Per the germline V gene, CDR1 is LNHDA and CDR2 is SQIVND (reference sequence). There are 16 residues in the CDR3. The J segment lost 0 bases and the V segment lost 5 bases, leaving 5 bases of the junction unmatched. The part of the CDR3 DNA that was read is TGTGCCAGTAGTGTTAGCGGGGGAAACTCCTACAATGAG. It specifies CASSVSGGNSYNE. The full CDR3 protein reads CASSVSGGNSYNEQFF. The full variable domain, rest sourced from reference TRBV19 and TRBJ2-1, is DGGITQSPKYLFRKEGQNVTLSCEQNLNHDAMYWYRQDPGQGLRLIYYSQIVNDFQKGDIAEGYSVSREKKESFPLTVTSAQKNPTAFYLCASSVSGGNSYNEQFFGPGTRLTVL.

This clone was counted only a few times. The observed sequence ends 3 residues before the CDR3 terminus, with the missing tail filled in from the germline J gene. This chain uses TRBV7-2 with TRBJ1-3; no reliable D call. This CDR3 spans 12 amino acids. V was clipped by 1 base and J by 7 bases, with 5 bases between them. The V gene's germline CDR1 is SGHTA and CDR2 FQGNSA. CDR3 DNA, as far as it was read: TGTGCCAGCAGCTTAGGAGCTAACACC. Residues: CASSLGANT. The complete CDR3 protein is CASSLGANTIYF.

A few counts support this clone. The read gets to within 3 residues of the CDR3 end, and the germline J gene fills in the rest. The J gene is TRBJ2-3, the V gene TRBV7-9, with D possibly TRBD1 on 5 matching bases. The germline V and J ends were trimmed by 6 bases and 3 bases, with 10 bases remaining between them. This CDR3 comprises 13 residues. CDR1 and CDR2 from the germline V gene are SEHNR and FQNEAQ (reference sequence). This CDR3 is CASSWGSTDTQYF. The sequenced CDR3 bases are TGTGCCAGCAGTTGGGGCAGTACAGATACG.

To note about this clone: The CDR3 is cut off 3 residues early in the read; its end comes from the germline J gene. The chain is built from TRBV5-1 and TRBJ2-5; 8 nucleotides match TRBD1. V lost 7 bases to trimming and J lost 3 bases; unmatched junction nucleotides: 5. This CDR3 contains 13 residues. Looked up from germline, CDR1 is SGHRS and CDR2 is YFSETQ. The sequenced part of the CDR3 DNA is TGCGCCAGCGGGCAGGGGGCTGAAGAGACC. Translation gives CASGQGAEET. The full CDR3 protein reads CASGQGAEETQYF.

A few counts support this clone. The CDR3 end falls 3 residues outside the read, so it is completed with the germline J gene. The chain recombines TRBV5-1 with TRBJ1-1, with D uncertain. Germline V gives CDR1 SGHRS, CDR2 YFSETQ. This CDR3 is 16 amino acids long. V was shortened by 0 bases and J by 0 bases, with 12 bases between the two germline ends. CDR3: CASSLGQEFMNTEAFF. The CDR3 DNA, read in part, is TGCGCCAGCAGCTTGGGGCAGGAATTTATGAACACTGAA.

Notes on this clone: The CDR3 end lies 3 residues beyond the end of the read and is filled in from the germline J gene. This chain uses TRBV2 with TRBJ2-5; TRBD1 might be the D (5 bases). This CDR3 contains 12 residues. Germline V gene sequence: CDR1 SNHLY, CDR2 FYNNEI. V lost 4 bases and J lost 3, with 6 bases in between. Here the CDR3 reads CASSVGEETQYF. The CDR3 DNA, read in part, is TGTGCCAGCAGTGTAGGGGAAGAGACC.

At least ten counts were recorded for this clone. From the germline J gene comes the end of the CDR3, since the read stops 3 residues before it. The chain joins TRBV20-1 to TRBJ2-3; TRBD2 matches at 8 bases. The CDR3 runs 17 residues. V lost 3 bases, J lost 0 bases, and 11 bases stayed unmatched. Germline-derived CDR1 and CDR2 are DFQATT and SNEGSKA (reference sequence). CDR3 DNA (partial): TGCAGTGCTAGTGGCCGGGGGGGCCTTAGTAGCACAGATACG. Translated, it gives CSASGRGGLSSTDT. The CDR3 in full is CSASGRGGLSSTDTQYF.

This clone was observed a few times. The CDR3 is cut off 3 residues early in the read; its end comes from the germline J gene. The chain couples TRBV7-3 to TRBJ2-1; 8 bases map to TRBD1. The CDR3 runs 13 residues. V gave up 4 bases and J gave up 7 bases; unmatched junction bases: 3. Germline CDR1 SGHTA, CDR2 FQGTGA. CDR3 bases read: TGTGCCAGCAGCTACGACAGGGGAAATGAG. Its translation is CASSYDRGNE. The CDR3, in full, reads CASSYDRGNEQFF.

A few counts support this clone. The DNA ends 3 residues before the CDR3 does, and the rest of the CDR3 is filled in from the germline J gene. The chain links TRBV19 to TRBJ1-1; 9 nucleotides line up with TRBD1. Germline CDR1 reads LNHDA; CDR2 reads SQIVND (reference sequence). This CDR3 has 13 amino acids. The V segment lost 7 bases and the J segment 3 bases; nucleotides outside the gene matches: 3. The part of the CDR3 DNA that was read is TGTGCCAGTAAACGGACAGGGGACACTGAA. This translates into CASKRTGDTE. In full, the CDR3 is CASKRTGDTEAFF. Complete variable domain (other parts from reference TRBV19 and TRBJ1-1): DGGITQSPKYLFRKEGQNVTLSCEQNLNHDAMYWYRQDPGQGLRLIYYSQIVNDFQKGDIAEGYSVSREKKESFPLTVTSAQKNPTAFYLCASKRTGDTEAFFGQGTRLTVV.

On this clone itself: The CDR3 end lies 3 residues beyond the end of the read and is filled in from the germline J gene. The chain has TRBV29-1 and TRBJ2-5; D uncertain. Trimming cost V 5 bases and J 5 bases, with 6 bases left between them. Germline V gene data show CDR1 as SQVTM and CDR2 as ANQGSEA. The CDR3 totals 10 residues. CDR3: CSVPLETQYF. CDR3 DNA, as far as it was read: TGCAGCGTTCCACTCGAGACC.

In its sample, this clone was seen a few times. The CDR3 end lies 3 residues beyond the end of the read and is filled in from the germline J gene. The gene calls are TRBV30 and TRBJ2-7; no firm D call. The CDR3 consists of 15 residues. Germline CDR1 is GTSNPN and CDR2 is SVGIG (reference sequence). V shed 3 bases and J shed 2 bases, with 17 bases lying between them. CDR3 bases read: TGTGCCTGGAGGAGAGGTCCAGGTACCCCCTACGAG. It encodes CAWRRGPGTPYE. In full, the CDR3 reads CAWRRGPGTPYEQYF.

As concerns this clone: The same CDR3 is also encoded by other DNA sequences in this sample. The CDR3 sequence: CASNTGGETEAFF. CDR3 bases read: TGTGCCAGTAACACAGGGGGGGAGACTGAA. The rearrangement uses TRBV19 and TRBJ1-1; the match to TRBD1 covers 8 bases. The read halts 3 residues ahead of the CDR3 end, with the missing end drawn from the germline J gene. The CDR3 is made up of 13 amino acids. J gave up 5 bases and V 7 bases, and 6 bases lay outside the gene matches. CDR1 is LNHDA, CDR2 SQIVND, per germline (reference sequence).

This clone was picked up a small number of times. The read ends 3 residues shy of where the CDR3 ends; the end is completed using the germline J gene. The rearrangement links TRBV7-2 to TRBJ2-3, with D possibly TRBD1 on 6 matching bases. CDR1 SGHTA and CDR2 FQGNSA come from the germline V gene. This CDR3 region has 15 residues. Trimming left V 5 bases short and J 2 bases short, with 14 bases between. The sequenced part of the CDR3 DNA is TGTGCCAGCAGCCACGACAGGACTTACACAGATACG. It translates to CASSHDRTYTDT. The full CDR3 is CASSHDRTYTDTQYF.

This clone was observed at least ten times. The CDR3 end falls 3 residues outside the read, so it is completed with the germline J gene. The chain is built from TRBV5-6 and TRBJ1-1; maybe TRBD1 (5 bases). The length of the CDR3 is 14 residues. CDR1 SGHDT and CDR2 YYEEEE come from the germline V gene. CDR3 DNA, as far as it was read: TGTGCCAGCAGTTCCCCGGGACTAGCGGGGAAA. As protein: CASSSPGLAGK. The complete CDR3 protein is CASSSPGLAGKAFF. The full variable domain, rest sourced from reference TRBV5-6 and TRBJ1-1, is DAGVTQSPTHLIKTRGQQVTLRCSPKSGHDTVSWYQQALGQGPQFIFQYYEEEERQRGNFPDRFSGHQFPNYSSELNVNALLLGDSALYLCASSSPGLAGKAFFGQGTRLTVV.